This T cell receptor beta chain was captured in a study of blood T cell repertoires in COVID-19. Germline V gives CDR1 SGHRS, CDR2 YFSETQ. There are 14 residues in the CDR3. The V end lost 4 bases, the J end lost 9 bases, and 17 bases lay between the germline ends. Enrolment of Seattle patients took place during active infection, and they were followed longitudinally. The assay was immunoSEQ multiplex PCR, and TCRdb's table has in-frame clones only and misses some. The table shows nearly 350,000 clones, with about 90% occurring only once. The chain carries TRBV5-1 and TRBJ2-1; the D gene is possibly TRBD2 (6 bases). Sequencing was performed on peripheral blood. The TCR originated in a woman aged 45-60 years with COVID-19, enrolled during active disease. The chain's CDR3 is CASSPGPGDGEQFF. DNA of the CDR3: TGCGCCAGCAGCCCGGGACCGGGAGATGGTGAGCAGTTCTTC.